A selection of T cell receptor beta chains follows, all from one sample in a study of T cell responses to AZD1222 COVID-19 vaccine. TCRdb's table, derived via immunoSEQ multiplex PCR, lists solely in-frame clones and lacks some. The data contain 95,000 to 150,000 clones, around 93% of them seen just once; the ten biggest clones take up 14%. The specimen comprised peripheral blood, sampled on day 0 of AZD1222 vaccination. The receptor set was obtained from an adult in good health. Both conserved end residues are part of each CDR3. The D gene is left open where the match is weak. Size is stated for part of the rows, as once, few or many counts, or as a class when the clone is expanded.

d_gene | abundance | j_gene | v_gene | CDR3aa | CDR3nt
. | . | TRBJ1-1 | TRBV11-2 | CASSLRGGTEAFF | TGTGCCAGCAGCTTACGGGGGGGCACTGAAGCTTTCTTT
. | . | TRBJ1-3 | TRBV6-5 | CASKPGGSGNTIYF | TGTGCCAGCAAGCCGGGTGGGTCTGGAAACACCATATATTTT
. | . | TRBJ1-2 | TRBV6-5 | CASSLPGGYGYTF | TGTGCCAGCAGTCTTCCGGGGGGCTACGGCTACACCTTC
. | . | TRBJ2-1 | TRBV4-3 | CASSQDLGLRDEQFF | TGCGCCAGCAGCCAAGATCTAGGACTACGGGATGAGCAGTTCTTC
. | . | TRBJ2-7 | TRBV5-1 | CASSLGGSGYEQYF | TGCGCCAGCAGCTTGGGGGGAAGTGGGTACGAGCAGTACTTC
TRBD2 | . | TRBJ2-3 | TRBV7-9 | CASSGRLAGITDTQYF | TGTGCCAGCAGCGGTCGACTAGCGGGAATCACAGATACGCAGTATTTT
TRBD2 | . | TRBJ2-1 | TRBV4-3 | CASSQGTSGGYNEQFF | TGCGCCAGCAGCCAAGGTACTAGCGGGGGCTACAATGAGCAGTTCTTC
. | . | TRBJ2-7 | TRBV5-5 | CASSYFSYEQYF | TGTGCCAGCAGCTATTTTTCCTACGAGCAGTACTTC
. | . | TRBJ1-2 | TRBV4-3 | CASSQEPEGNYGYTF | TGCGCCAGCAGCCAAGAGCCCGAAGGGAACTATGGCTACACCTTC
. | . | TRBJ1-1 | TRBV7-2 | CASSLALRTEAFF | TGTGCCAGCAGCTTAGCGTTACGTACGGAAGCTTTCTTT
. | once | TRBJ1-5 | TRBV7-9 | CASSLAGSNQPQHF | TGTGCCAGCAGCTTAGCCGGTAGCAATCAGCCCCAGCATTTT
. | few | TRBJ1-5 | TRBV7-8 | CASSLSRTHANQPQHF | TGTGCCAGCAGCTTAAGTCGGACACACGCAAATCAGCCCCAGCATTTT
. | few | TRBJ1-3 | TRBV6-4 | CASDTFPRGHLRAGNTIYF | TGTGCCAGCGATACATTCCCGCGGGGACACCTGAGAGCTGGAAACACCATATATTTT
TRBD1 | . | TRBJ1-5 | TRBV6-2/TRBV6-3 | CASSLGQGASQPQHF | TGTGCCAGCAGCCTCGGACAGGGGGCGAGTCAGCCCCAGCATTTT
. | . | TRBJ2-7 | TRBV10-1 | CASSESGYEQYF | TGCGCCAGCAGTGAGTCCGGCTACGAGCAGTACTTC
. | . | TRBJ1-5 | TRBV5-6 | CASSLGGDQPQHF | TGTGCCAGCAGCTTGGGAGGGGATCAGCCCCAGCATTTT
TRBD1 | . | TRBJ1-6 | TRBV4-3 | CASSQATGENSPLHF | TGCGCCAGCAGCCAAGCCACAGGGGAGAATTCACCCCTCCACTTT
. | once | TRBJ2-6 | TRBV6-2/TRBV6-3 | CASSSRSSGANVLTF | TGTGCCAGCAGTTCTAGGAGCTCTGGGGCCAACGTCCTGACTTTC